These 20 T cell receptor beta chains came from one sample sequenced in a study of blood T cell repertoires in COVID-19. Here immunoSEQ multiplex PCR was the method, and the copy in TCRdb shows in-frame clones only, minus some. The sample has about 180,000 clones; over 80% are singletons. The material sequenced was peripheral blood. The origin of the receptors is a woman between 40 and 50 years old with COVID-19, enrolled during active disease.

The chain recombines TRBV28 with TRBJ2-6, with D possibly being TRBD2 (6 bases). This CDR3 region has 14 residues. Germline V gives CDR1 MDHEN, CDR2 SYDVKM. Written as DNA, the CDR3 is TGTGCTCACGGAGGGGAAACCGGGGCCAACGTCCTGACTTTC. Amino acids: CAHGGETGANVLTF.

The chain recombines TRBV12-5 with TRBJ2-7, with 7 nucleotides matching TRBD1. The germline V gene has CDR1 LGHNT and CDR2 FRNRAP. The V gene end was trimmed by 2 bases and the J gene end by 2 bases; junction bases not matched to a gene: 9. This CDR3 comprises 16 residues. The CDR3: CASGLPPPGQPYEQYF. In DNA, the CDR3 is TGTGCTAGTGGTTTGCCTCCCCCGGGACAGCCCTACGAGCAGTACTTC.

The chain couples TRBV5-1 to TRBJ2-5; 11 bases match TRBD2. This CDR3 is built from 15 residues. With 5 bases clipped from V and 1 base from J, the junction kept 4 bases outside the gene matches. Per the germline V gene, CDR1 is SGHRS and CDR2 is YFSETQ. This chain's CDR3 is CASSAGTSGQETQYF. CDR3 sequence (DNA): TGCGCCAGCAGTGCCGGGACTAGCGGCCAAGAGACCCAGTACTTC. Drawing the rest from reference TRBV5-1 and TRBJ2-5, the complete variable domain is KAGVTQTPRYLIKTRGQQVTLSCSPISGHRSVSWYQQTPGQGLQFLFEYFSETQRNKGNFPGRFSGRQFSNSRSEMNVSTLELGDSALYLCASSAGTSGQETQYFGPGTRLLVL.

This clone was seen a single time. CDR3 in amino acids: CASRSDRGGYEQYF. CDR3 DNA: TGTGCCAGCAGATCGGACAGGGGTGGCTACGAGCAGTACTTC. The chain uses TRBV2 and TRBJ2-7; 9 nucleotides match TRBD1. CDR3 length equals 14 residues. J lost 3 bases, V lost 6 bases, and 6 bases had no gene match. The germline V gene encodes CDR1 SNHLY and CDR2 FYNNEI. Together with reference TRBV2 and TRBJ2-7, the CDR3 gives the full variable domain: EPEVTQTPSHQVTQMGQEVILRCVPISNHLYFYWYRQILGQKVEFLVSFYNNEISEKSEIFDDQFSVERPDGSNFTLKIRSTKLEDSAMYFCASRSDRGGYEQYFGPGTRLTVT.

V and J are TRBV11-3 and TRBJ2-7; D gene ambiguous. CDR1 is SGHNT and CDR2 is YENEEA in the germline V gene. Between the trimmed V and J ends, which lost 4 bases and 7 bases, there was a span of 11 bases. The CDR3 has 12 residues. In DNA form, the CDR3 reads TGTGCCAGCAGCTCCCCCAAAGCGGAGCAGTACTTC. It translates to CASSSPKAEQYF.

This chain links TRBV25-1 with TRBJ1-2; 9 bases are shared with TRBD1. This CDR3 is built from 14 residues. V shed 5 bases and J 8 bases; nucleotides not matched to a gene: 9. Germline-derived CDR1 and CDR2 are MGHDK and SYGVNS. CDR3 nucleotides: TGTGCCAGCAGTTTCCGGGACAGGGTCGGCGGCTACACCTTC. Translating it yields CASSFRDRVGGYTF.

The V and J genes are TRBV5-1 and TRBJ2-2; no clear D gene. The V end lost 2 bases, the J end lost 4 bases, and 15 bases lay between the germline ends. CDR1 SGHRS and CDR2 YFSETQ come from the germline V gene. The CDR3 extends over 16 amino acids. The CDR3 nucleotides read TGCGCCAGCAGCTTTCCCCTGCAAACGGGCACCGGGGAGCTGTTTTTT. Encoded protein: CASSFPLQTGTGELFF.

The chain joins TRBV27 to TRBJ2-7; D is possibly TRBD1 (5 bases). CDR3 size: 14 residues. The germline V and J ends were trimmed by 5 bases and 3 bases, with 14 bases remaining between them. Germline loops: CDR1 MNHEY, CDR2 SMNVEV (reference sequence). CDR3 DNA: TGTGCCAGCAGTCCCCAACAGGAGATCTACGAGCAGTACTTC. It translates to CASSPQQEIYEQYF.

For the CDR3, the DNA is TGTGCCAGCAGCTTTGTATTGAGGACAGGTCCCTACGAGCAGTACTTC. This encodes CASSFVLRTGPYEQYF. The V call is TRBV7-2, the J call TRBJ2-7, with 7 bases that match TRBD1. V lost 3 bases to trimming and J lost 2 bases; unmatched junction nucleotides: 10. This CDR3 is built from 16 residues. The germline V gene has CDR1 SGHTA and CDR2 FQGNSA.

The genes are TRBV10-1 and TRBJ2-1; perhaps TRBD2 as D (5 bases). CDR1 is WNHNN and CDR2 is SYGVQD in the germline V gene (reference sequence). The CDR3 is 13 amino acids. V gave up 6 bases and J gave up 5 bases, with 11 bases separating them. CDR3 residues: CASSLLAHNEQFF. The DNA for the CDR3 is TGCGCCAGCAGCCTCCTAGCCCACAATGAGCAGTTCTTC.

This chain joins TRBV27 and TRBJ1-2; tentative D call: TRBD1 (6 bases). Germline V gene lookup returns CDR1 MNHEY and CDR2 SMNVEV (reference sequence). V was pared by 2 bases and J by 4 bases, with 14 bases between. There are 15 residues in the CDR3. This CDR3 reads CASSLMRGGFYGYTF. DNA for the CDR3: TGTGCCAGCAGTTTAATGAGGGGGGGTTTCTATGGCTACACCTTC.

The genes are TRBV6-5 and TRBJ1-6, with D possibly matching TRBD1 (5 bases). From germline, CDR1 is MNHEY and CDR2 SVGAGI. The CDR3 is made up of 14 amino acids. The germline V and J ends were trimmed by 5 bases and 14 bases, with 19 bases remaining between them. CDR3 in amino acids: CASSRTPLKGTLHF. CDR3 nucleotide sequence: TGTGCCAGCAGTCGGACACCCCTCAAGGGGACCCTCCACTTT.

The chain has TRBV4-2 and TRBJ2-7; 8 nucleotides line up with TRBD1. This CDR3 is 14 amino acids long. V shed 3 bases and J 2 bases; nucleotides not matched to a gene: 3. Germline V gives CDR1 LGHNA, CDR2 YNFKEQ. CDR3 nucleotides: TGTGCCAGCAGCCAGGCGACAGGGGCCTACGAGCAGTACTTC. Translating gives CASSQATGAYEQYF.

The J gene is TRBJ1-4, the V gene TRBV11-2; no firm D call. The CDR3 spans 15 residues. The V and J ends lost 2 bases and 8 bases respectively, with 15 bases between them. Germline lookup yields CDR1 SGHAT and CDR2 FQNNGV. The CDR3 spells CASSLRYGETEKLFF. The CDR3 DNA follows: TGTGCCAGCAGCTTACGATACGGGGAGACAGAAAAACTGTTTTTT.

This chain links TRBV28 with TRBJ2-2, with D unclear. The CDR3 consists of 15 residues. The germline gives CDR1 MDHEN, CDR2 SYDVKM. Trimming left V 2 bases short and J 1 base short, with 8 bases between. CDR3 loop: CASSLEPLNTGELFF. Here the CDR3 DNA reads TGTGCCAGCAGTTTAGAGCCACTGAACACCGGGGAGCTGTTTTTT.

The chain uses TRBV10-3 and TRBJ1-1; D is ambiguous. V lost 0 bases and J lost 10, with 12 bases in between. CDR1 is ENHRY and CDR2 is SYGVKD in the germline V gene. The CDR3 contains 13 residues. The CDR3 nucleotides read TGTGCCATCAGTGAGTCGGAGGAAAGGGCAGCTTTCTTT. Encoded protein: CAISESEERAAFF.

The chain combines TRBV28 with TRBJ2-6; a weak D match, TRBD1 (5 bases). Trimming pared 6 bases from V and 7 bases from J, leaving 13 bases between. The CDR3 sequence is 14 residues long. Germline V gene data show CDR1 as MDHEN and CDR2 as SYDVKM. The DNA for the CDR3 is TGTGCCAGCAGCAGGGTCGACCCAGCCAACGTCCTGACTTTC. Protein product: CASSRVDPANVLTF.

The rearrangement uses TRBV10-3 and TRBJ1-5; D remains ambiguous. Trimming left V 2 bases short and J 4 bases short, with 6 bases between. This CDR3 spans 13 amino acids. In germline, CDR1 is ENHRY, CDR2 SYGVKD. CDR3 amino acids: CAISETSNQPQHF. The CDR3 DNA sequence: TGTGCCATCAGTGAGACAAGTAATCAGCCCCAGCATTTT.

The chain joins TRBV5-4 to TRBJ2-3; 9 bases map to TRBD1. The CDR3 totals 14 residues. With V trimmed by 6 bases and J by 4 bases, 6 bases remained unmatched. Per germline, CDR1 SGHNT and CDR2 YYREEE (reference sequence). DNA of the CDR3: TGTGCCAGCACGGGACAGGGATATGCAGATACGCAGTATTTT. This codes for CASTGQGYADTQYF.

The chain links TRBV7-9 to TRBJ2-5; 8 bases are shared with TRBD2. V trimming: 1 base; J trimming: 1 base; junction bases outside the gene matches: 5. CDR1 is SEHNR, CDR2 FQNEAQ, per germline (reference sequence). This CDR3 is 16 amino acids long. This CDR3 reads CASSLVPSGRQETQYF. The CDR3 bases are TGTGCCAGCAGCTTAGTCCCTAGCGGGCGCCAAGAGACCCAGTACTTC.